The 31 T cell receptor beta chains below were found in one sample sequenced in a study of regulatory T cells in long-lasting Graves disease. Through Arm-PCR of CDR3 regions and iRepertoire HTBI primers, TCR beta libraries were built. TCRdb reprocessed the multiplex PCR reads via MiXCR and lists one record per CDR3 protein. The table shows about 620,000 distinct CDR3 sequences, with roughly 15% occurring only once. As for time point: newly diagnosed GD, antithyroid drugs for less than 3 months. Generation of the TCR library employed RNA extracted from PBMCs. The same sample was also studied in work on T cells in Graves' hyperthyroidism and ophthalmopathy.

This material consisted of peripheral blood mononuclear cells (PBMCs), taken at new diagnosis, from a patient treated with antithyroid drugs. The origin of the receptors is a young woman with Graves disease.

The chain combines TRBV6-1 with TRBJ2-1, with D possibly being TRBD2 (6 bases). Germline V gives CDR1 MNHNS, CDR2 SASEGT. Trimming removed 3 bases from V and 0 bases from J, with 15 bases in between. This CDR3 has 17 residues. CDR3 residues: CASSEVSGGNSYNEQFF. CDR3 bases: TGTGCCAGCAGTGAGGTCTCCGGGGGTAACTCCTACAATGAGCAGTTCTTC.

The CDR3 is CACRAPMGLMNTEAFF. In DNA form, the CDR3 reads TGTGCCTGTAGAGCTCCGATGGGTTTGATGAACACTGAAGCTTTCTTT. The chain has TRBV30 and TRBJ1-1; D unclear. Trimming cost V 6 bases and J 0 bases, with 20 bases left between them. The CDR3 runs 16 residues. In germline, CDR1 is GTSNPN, CDR2 SVGIG (reference sequence).

This CDR3 reads CASRNLNTEAFF. The CDR3 bases are TGTGCCAGCAGAAATCTGAACACTGAAGCTTTCTTT. The rearrangement joins TRBV12-3 or TRBV12-4 to TRBJ1-1; D unresolved. The V end lost 6 bases, the J end lost 0 bases, and 5 bases lay between the germline ends. The length of the CDR3 is 12 residues.

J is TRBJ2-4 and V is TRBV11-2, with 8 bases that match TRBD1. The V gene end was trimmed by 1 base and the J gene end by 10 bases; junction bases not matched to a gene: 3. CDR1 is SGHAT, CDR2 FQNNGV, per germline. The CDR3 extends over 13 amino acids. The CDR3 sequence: CASSLAGGLIQYF. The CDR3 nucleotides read TGTGCCAGCAGCTTAGCAGGGGGCCTTATTCAGTACTTC.

The CDR3 bases are TGTGCCAGCAGCACAACTAGCGGGAGGTCGGATGAGCAGTTCTTC. Translation: CASSTTSGRSDEQFF. J is TRBJ2-1 and V is TRBV7-3, with TRBD2 matching over 12 bases. Looked up from germline, CDR1 is SGHTA and CDR2 is FQGTGA. After removal of 5 bases from V and 8 bases from J, the junction contained 7 bases not matched to a gene. The CDR3 has 15 amino acids.

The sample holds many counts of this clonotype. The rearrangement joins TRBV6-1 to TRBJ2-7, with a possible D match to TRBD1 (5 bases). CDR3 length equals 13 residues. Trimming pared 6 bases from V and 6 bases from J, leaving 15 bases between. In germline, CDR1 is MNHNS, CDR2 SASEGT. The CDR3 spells CASRRTQGSEQYF. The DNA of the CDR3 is TGTGCCAGCAGACGTACTCAGGGTTCCGAGCAGTACTTC.

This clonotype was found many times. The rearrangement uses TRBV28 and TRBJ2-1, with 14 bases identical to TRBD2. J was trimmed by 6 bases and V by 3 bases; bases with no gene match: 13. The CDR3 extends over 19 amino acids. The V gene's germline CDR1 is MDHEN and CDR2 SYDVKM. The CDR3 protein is CASSLGTSGRGNRGNEQFF. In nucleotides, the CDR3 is TGTGCCAGCAGTTTGGGGACTAGCGGGAGAGGGAATAGGGGCAATGAGCAGTTCTTC.

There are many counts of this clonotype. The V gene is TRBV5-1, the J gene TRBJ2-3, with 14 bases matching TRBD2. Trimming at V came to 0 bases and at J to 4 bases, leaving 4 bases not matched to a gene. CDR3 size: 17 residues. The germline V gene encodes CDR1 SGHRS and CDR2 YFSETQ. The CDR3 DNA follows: TGCGCCAGCAGCTTGGCGACTAGCGGGAGGGGAGCAGATACGCAGTATTTT. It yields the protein CASSLATSGRGADTQYF.

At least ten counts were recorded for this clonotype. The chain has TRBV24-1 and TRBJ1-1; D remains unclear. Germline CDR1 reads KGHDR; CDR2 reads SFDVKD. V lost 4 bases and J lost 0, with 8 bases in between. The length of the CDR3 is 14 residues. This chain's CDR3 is CATSDSRLNTEAFF. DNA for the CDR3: TGTGCCACCAGTGACTCGAGGTTGAACACTGAAGCTTTCTTT.

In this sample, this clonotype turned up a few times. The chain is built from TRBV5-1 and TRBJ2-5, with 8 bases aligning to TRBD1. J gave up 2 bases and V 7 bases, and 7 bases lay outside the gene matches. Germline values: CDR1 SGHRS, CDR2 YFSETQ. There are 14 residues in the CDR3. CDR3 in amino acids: CASCAGTGQETQYF. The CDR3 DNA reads TGCGCCAGCTGCGCCGGGACAGGACAAGAGACCCAGTACTTC.

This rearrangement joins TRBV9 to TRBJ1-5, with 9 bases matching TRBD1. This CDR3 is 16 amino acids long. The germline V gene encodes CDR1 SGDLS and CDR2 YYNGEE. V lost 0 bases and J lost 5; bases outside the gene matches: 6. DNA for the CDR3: TGTGCCAGCAGCGTAGGGGGACGGACAGGGGATCAGCCCCAGCATTTT. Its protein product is CASSVGGRTGDQPQHF. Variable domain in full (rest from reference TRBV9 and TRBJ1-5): DSGVTQTPKHLITATGQRVTLRCSPRSGDLSVYWYQQSLDQGLQFLIQYYNGEERAKGNILERFSAQQFPDLHSELNLSSLELGDSALYFCASSVGGRTGDQPQHFGDGTRLSIL.

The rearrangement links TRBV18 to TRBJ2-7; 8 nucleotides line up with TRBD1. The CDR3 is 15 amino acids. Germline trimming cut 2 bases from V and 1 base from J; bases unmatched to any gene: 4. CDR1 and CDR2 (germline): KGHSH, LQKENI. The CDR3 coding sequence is TGTGCCAGCTCACCAGTGGACAGGGAGTCCTACGAGCAGTACTTC. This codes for CASSPVDRESYEQYF.

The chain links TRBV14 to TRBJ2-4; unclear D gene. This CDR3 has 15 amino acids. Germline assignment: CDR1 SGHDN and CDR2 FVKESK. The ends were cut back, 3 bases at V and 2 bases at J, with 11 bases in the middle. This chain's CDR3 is CASSHKTRTKNIQYF. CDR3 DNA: TGTGCCAGCAGCCACAAGACGCGGACCAAAAACATTCAGTACTTC.

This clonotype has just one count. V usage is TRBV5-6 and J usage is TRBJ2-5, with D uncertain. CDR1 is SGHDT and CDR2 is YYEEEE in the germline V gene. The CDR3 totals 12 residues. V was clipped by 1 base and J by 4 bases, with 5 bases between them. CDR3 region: CASSLYRETQYF. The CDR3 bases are TGTGCCAGCAGCTTGTACAGAGAGACCCAGTACTTC.

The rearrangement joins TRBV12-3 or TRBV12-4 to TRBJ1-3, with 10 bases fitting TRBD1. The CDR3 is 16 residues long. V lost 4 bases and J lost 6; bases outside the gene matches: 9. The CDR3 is CASSSVTGTGENTIYF. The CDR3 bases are TGTGCCAGCAGTTCCGTCACCGGGACAGGGGAAAACACCATATATTTT.

CDR3 in DNA: TGTGCCAGTAGTATCTCCTTGATCCGGGATAGCAATCAGCCCCAGCATTTT. Translating gives CASSISLIRDSNQPQHF. The gene calls are TRBV19 and TRBJ1-5, with unresolved D. V gave up 3 bases and J gave up 0 bases, with 15 bases separating them. The germline V gene encodes CDR1 LNHDA and CDR2 SQIVND (reference sequence). The CDR3 is 17 residues long.

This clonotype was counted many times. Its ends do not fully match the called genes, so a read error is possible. The CDR3 sequence: CASSLAGGAYEQYF. CDR3 nucleotides: TGTGCCAGCAGTTTAGCGGGAGGCGCCTACGAGCAGTACTTC. The J gene is TRBJ2-7, the V gene TRBV7-2, with 10 nucleotides matching TRBD2. Germline CDR1 and CDR2: SGHTA and FQGNSA. There are 14 residues in the CDR3.

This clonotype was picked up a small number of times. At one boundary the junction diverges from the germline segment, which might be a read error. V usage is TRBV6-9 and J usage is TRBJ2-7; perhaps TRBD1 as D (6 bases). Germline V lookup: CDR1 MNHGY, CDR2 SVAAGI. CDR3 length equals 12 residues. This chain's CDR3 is CASPRTDYEQYF. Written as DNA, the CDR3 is TGCGCCAGCCCAAGGACAGACTACGAGCAGTACTTC.

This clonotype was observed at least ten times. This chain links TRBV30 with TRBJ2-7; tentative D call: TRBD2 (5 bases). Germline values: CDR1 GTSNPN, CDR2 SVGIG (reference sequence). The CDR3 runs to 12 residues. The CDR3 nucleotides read TGTGCTCGGGGTGGAGGTCGCTACGAGCAGTACTTC. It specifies CARGGGRYEQYF.

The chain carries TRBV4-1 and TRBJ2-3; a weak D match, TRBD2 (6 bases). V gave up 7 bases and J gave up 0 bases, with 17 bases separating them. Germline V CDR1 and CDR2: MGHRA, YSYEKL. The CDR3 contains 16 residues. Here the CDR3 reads CASTQRGTSSTDTQYF. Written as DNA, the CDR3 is TGCGCCAGCACACAGCGTGGGACTTCGAGCACAGATACGCAGTATTTT.

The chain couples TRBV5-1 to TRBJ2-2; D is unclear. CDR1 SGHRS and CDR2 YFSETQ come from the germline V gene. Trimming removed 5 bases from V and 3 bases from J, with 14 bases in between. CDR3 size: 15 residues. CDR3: CASRPRLTDTGELFF. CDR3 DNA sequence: TGCGCCAGCAGACCTAGACTGACCGACACCGGGGAGCTGTTTTTT.

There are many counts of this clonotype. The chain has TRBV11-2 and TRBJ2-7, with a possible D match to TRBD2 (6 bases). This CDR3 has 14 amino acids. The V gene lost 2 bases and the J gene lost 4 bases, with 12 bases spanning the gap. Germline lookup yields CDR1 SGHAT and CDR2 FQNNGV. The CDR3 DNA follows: TGTGCCAGCAGCTTAAGGACTACCCCATACGAGCAGTACTTC. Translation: CASSLRTTPYEQYF.

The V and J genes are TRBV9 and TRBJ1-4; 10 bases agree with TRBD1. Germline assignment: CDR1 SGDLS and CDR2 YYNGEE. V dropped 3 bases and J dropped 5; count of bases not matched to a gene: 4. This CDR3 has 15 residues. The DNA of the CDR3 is TGTGCCAGCAGCGCCTCGGGACAGGGGAATGAAAAACTGTTTTTT. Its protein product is CASSASGQGNEKLFF.

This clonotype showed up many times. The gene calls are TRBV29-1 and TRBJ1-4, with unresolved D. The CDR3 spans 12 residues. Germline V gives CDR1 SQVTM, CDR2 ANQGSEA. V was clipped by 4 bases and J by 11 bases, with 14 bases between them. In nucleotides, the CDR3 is TGCAGCGTTGTGTCCGGAAGTGGGAAACTGTTTTTT. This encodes CSVVSGSGKLFF.

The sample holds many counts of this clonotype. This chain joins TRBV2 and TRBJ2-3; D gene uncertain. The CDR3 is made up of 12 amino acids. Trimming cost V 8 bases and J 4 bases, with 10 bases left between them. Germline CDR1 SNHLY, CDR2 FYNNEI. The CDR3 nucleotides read TGTGCCAGCCAAAGCCTGGCAGATACGCAGTATTTT. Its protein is CASQSLADTQYF.

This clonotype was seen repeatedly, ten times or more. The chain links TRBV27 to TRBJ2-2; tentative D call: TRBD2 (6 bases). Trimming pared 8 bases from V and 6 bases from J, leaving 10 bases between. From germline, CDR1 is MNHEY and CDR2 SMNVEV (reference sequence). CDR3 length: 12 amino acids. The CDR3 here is CASGGTPGELFF. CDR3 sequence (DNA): TGTGCCAGCGGCGGGACTCCCGGGGAGCTGTTTTTT.

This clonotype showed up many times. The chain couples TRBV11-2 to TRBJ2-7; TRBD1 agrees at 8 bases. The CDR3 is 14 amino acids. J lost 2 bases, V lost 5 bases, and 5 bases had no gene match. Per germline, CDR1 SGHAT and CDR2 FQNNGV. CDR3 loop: CASSRRGRAYEQYF. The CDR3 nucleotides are TGTGCCAGCAGCCGCAGGGGGCGCGCCTACGAGCAGTACTTC.

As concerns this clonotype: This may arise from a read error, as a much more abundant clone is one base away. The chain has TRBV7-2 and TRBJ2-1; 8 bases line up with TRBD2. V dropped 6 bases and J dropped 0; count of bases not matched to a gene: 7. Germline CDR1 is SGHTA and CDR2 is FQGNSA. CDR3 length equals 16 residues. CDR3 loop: CASRGSGSPSYNEQFF. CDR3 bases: TGTGCCAGCAGAGGGAGCGGGAGTCCCTCCTACAATGAGCAGTTCTTC.

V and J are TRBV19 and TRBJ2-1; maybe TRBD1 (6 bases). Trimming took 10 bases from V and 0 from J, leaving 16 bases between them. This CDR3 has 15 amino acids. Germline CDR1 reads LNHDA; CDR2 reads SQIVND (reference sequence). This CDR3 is CATGALSSSYNEQFF. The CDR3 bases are TGTGCCACAGGGGCGCTCTCAAGCTCCTACAATGAGCAGTTCTTC.

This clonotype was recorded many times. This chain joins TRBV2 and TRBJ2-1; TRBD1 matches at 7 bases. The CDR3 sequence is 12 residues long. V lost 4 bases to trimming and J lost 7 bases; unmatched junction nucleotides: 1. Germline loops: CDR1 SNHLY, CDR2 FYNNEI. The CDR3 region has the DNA TGTGCCAGCAGTGTCAGGGGGAATGAGCAGTTCTTC. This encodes CASSVRGNEQFF.

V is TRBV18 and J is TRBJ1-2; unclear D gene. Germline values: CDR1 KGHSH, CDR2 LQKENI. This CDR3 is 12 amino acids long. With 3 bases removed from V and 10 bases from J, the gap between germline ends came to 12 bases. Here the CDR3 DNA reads TGTGCCAGCTCACCTGAAACTGGAGCCTACACCTTC. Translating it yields CASSPETGAYTF.